The 27 T cell receptor beta chains reported below all come from one sample, sequenced in a study of identical twins. TCRdb re-derived calls from the 5' RACE reads in MiXCR, one entry per CDR3 protein. The table includes around 370,000 distinct CDR3 sequences, 7% to 9.5% detected once. The source material was naive T cells sorted from blood. The source of these receptors is a woman aged 50 to 65 in good health.

The gene calls are TRBV12-3 or TRBV12-4 and TRBJ2-1, with 8 bases identical to TRBD1. V shed 6 bases and J 4 bases; nucleotides not matched to a gene: 11. CDR3 size: 16 residues. The chain's CDR3 is CASRSTGDPRYNEQFF. CDR3 in DNA: TGTGCCAGCAGGTCGACAGGGGACCCCCGATACAATGAGCAGTTCTTC.

This clonotype was found a few times. This chain joins TRBV19 and TRBJ2-2; the match to TRBD1 covers 10 bases. V was clipped by 6 bases and J by 6 bases; unmatched bases: 4. The CDR3 loop spans 14 amino acids. Germline V gives CDR1 LNHDA, CDR2 SQIVND (reference sequence). CDR3 region: CASRSTGGSGELFF. In nucleotides, the CDR3 is TGTGCCAGTAGGTCGACAGGGGGCTCCGGGGAGCTGTTTTTT.

The sample holds one count of this clonotype. The chain links TRBV25-1 to TRBJ2-2; perhaps TRBD1 as D (7 bases). The CDR3 runs to 14 residues. Germline CDR1 is MGHDK and CDR2 is SYGVNS. Trimming took off 7 bases at V and 8 bases at J, with 17 bases between the two ends. The CDR3, as DNA: TGTGCCAGCATTCGACAGGGAGGAGGTGGGGAGCTGTTTTTT. Protein: CASIRQGGGGELFF.

This clonotype was counted only a few times. The CDR3 DNA reads as TGTGCCAGCAGCCAAGATCCAGGCAACACCAAACAGTTCTTC. As protein: CASSQDPGNTKQFF. V and J are TRBV3-1 and TRBJ2-1, with no clear D. The CDR3 length is 14 residues. Per germline, CDR1 LGHDT and CDR2 YNNKEL (reference sequence). V lost 0 bases and J lost 13, with 16 bases in between.

This clonotype has at least ten counts. The J gene is TRBJ1-1, the V gene TRBV5-1, with 9 bases aligning to TRBD1. The CDR3 spans 14 residues. CDR1 and CDR2 from the germline V gene are SGHRS and YFSETQ. The junction had 6 bases not matched to a gene; V was cut back by 4 bases and J by 5 bases. In DNA, the CDR3 is TGCGCCAGCAGCGCAACAGGGGGCGGAACTGAAGCTTTCTTT. Protein: CASSATGGGTEAFF.

This clonotype occurred a few times. The rearrangement links TRBV2 to TRBJ2-5; D might be TRBD2 (5 bases). Between the trimmed V and J ends, which lost 8 bases and 5 bases, there was a span of 6 bases. The CDR3 covers 10 residues. CDR1 is SNHLY and CDR2 is FYNNEI in the germline V gene. The CDR3 nucleotides read TGTGCCAGCGGGGAGGAGACCCAGTACTTC. Its translation is CASGEETQYF.

The chain combines TRBV10-3 with TRBJ1-1; 9 bases map to TRBD1. The CDR3 sequence is 14 residues long. Germline CDR1 ENHRY, CDR2 SYGVKD. V gave up 11 bases and J gave up 5 bases; unmatched junction bases: 12. CDR3 nucleotides: TGTGCCGCCCGCCCGACAGGGGGATTGACTGAAGCTTTCTTT. It codes for CAARPTGGLTEAFF.

Comment on this clonotype: At one of its ends the junction is not consistent with the germline gene, which may arise from a read error. V gene TRBV20-1 combines with J gene TRBJ2-5; TRBD2 agrees at 8 bases. Germline V CDR1 and CDR2: DFQATT, SNEGSKA (reference sequence). The CDR3 covers 18 residues. CDR3: CSALTPLAGEDPREAQYF. CDR3 coding DNA: TGCAGTGCTCTGACCCCGCTAGCGGGTGAGGATCCAAGAGAGGCCCAGTACTTC.

This chain links TRBV27 with TRBJ2-2, with 10 bases fitting TRBD1. There are 15 residues in the CDR3. Trimming removed 4 bases from V and 5 bases from J; junction bases left unmatched: 4. Germline assignment: CDR1 MNHEY and CDR2 SMNVEV (reference sequence). The CDR3, as DNA: TGTGCCAGCAGTTGGGACAGGGGTGGAACCGGGGAGCTGTTTTTT. Its protein product is CASSWDRGGTGELFF.

The gene calls are TRBV7-3 and TRBJ2-7; D is unresolved. Trimming pared 1 base from V and 2 bases from J, leaving 6 bases between. This CDR3 region has 13 residues. CDR1 is SGHTA, CDR2 FQGTGA, per germline. The CDR3 protein is CASSLNIAYEQYF. The CDR3 DNA sequence: TGTGCCAGCAGCTTAAATATTGCCTACGAGCAGTACTTC. Supplemented by reference TRBV7-3 and TRBJ2-7, the full variable domain reads GAGVSQTPSNKVTEKGKYVELRCDPISGHTALYWYRQSLGQGPEFLIYFQGTGAADDSGLPNDRFFAVRPEGSVSTLKIQRTERGDSAVYLCASSLNIAYEQYFGPGTRLTVT.

This chain connects TRBV10-3 to TRBJ2-7, with TRBD2 identical over 8 bases. Looked up from germline, CDR1 is ENHRY and CDR2 is SYGVKD. Unmatched junction bases numbered 7, after V lost 4 bases and J lost 2 bases. CDR3 size: 15 residues. The CDR3 region is CAISAVGGGTYEQYF. CDR3 nucleotides: TGTGCCATCAGTGCGGTCGGGGGGGGAACCTACGAGCAGTACTTC.

V usage is TRBV4-2 and J usage is TRBJ2-1, with TRBD2 identical over 10 bases. The ends lost 1 base at V and 7 bases at J; junction bases unmatched: 7. Per the germline V gene, CDR1 is LGHNA and CDR2 is YNFKEQ. The CDR3 loop spans 16 amino acids. The CDR3 region has the DNA TGTGCCAGCAGCCAAGCTAGCGGGAGTTTGATGAATGAGCAGTTCTTC. Residues: CASSQASGSLMNEQFF.

This clonotype was counted a single time. This chain uses TRBV13 with TRBJ2-7; tentative D call: TRBD2 (6 bases). The CDR3 is 14 amino acids. The germline gives CDR1 PRHDT, CDR2 FYEKMQ (reference sequence). Trimming cost V 5 bases and J 5 bases, with 16 bases left between them. As DNA, the CDR3 is TGTGCCAGCAGCGGTTTCGGGGGAGAGAACGAGCAGTACTTC. Amino acid sequence: CASSGFGGENEQYF. Full variable domain (missing parts from reference TRBV13 and TRBJ2-7): AAGVIQSPRHLIKEKRETATLKCYPIPRHDTVYWYQQGPGQDPQFLISFYEKMQSDKGSIPDRFSAQQFSDYHSELNMSSLELGDSALYFCASSGFGGENEQYFGPGTRLTVT.

This clonotype appeared many times. As DNA, the CDR3 is TGTGCCAGCAGCGCATACGCGGACAGGGTCGGTGGCTACACCTTC. It codes for CASSAYADRVGGYTF. The rearrangement uses TRBV9 and TRBJ1-2; 8 nucleotides match TRBD1. V lost 3 bases, J lost 7 bases, and 11 bases stayed unmatched. The CDR3 is made up of 15 amino acids. The V gene's germline CDR1 is SGDLS and CDR2 YYNGEE.

The rearrangement uses TRBV24-1 and TRBJ2-7; weak D call: TRBD1 (6 bases). The V gene lost 3 bases and the J gene lost 4 bases, with 18 bases spanning the gap. Germline assignment: CDR1 KGHDR and CDR2 SFDVKD. The CDR3 contains 16 residues. The CDR3 reads CATSDAEDSRPYEQYF. The CDR3 coding sequence is TGTGCCACCAGTGATGCGGAGGACAGTAGACCTTACGAGCAGTACTTC.

V and J are TRBV24-1 and TRBJ2-3, with a possible D match to TRBD1 (5 bases). The CDR3 runs 13 residues. The V gene lost 9 bases and the J gene lost 4 bases, with 13 bases spanning the gap. Germline V CDR1 and CDR2: KGHDR, SFDVKD. CDR3 in amino acids: CATGQGSSDTQYF. In DNA, the CDR3 is TGTGCCACCGGGCAGGGTAGTTCAGATACGCAGTATTTT.

This clonotype was counted a few times. J is TRBJ2-3 and V is TRBV11-2; D may be TRBD1 or TRBD2 (6 bases each). CDR1 is SGHAT, CDR2 FQNNGV, per germline. This CDR3 comprises 17 residues. Trimming took off 6 bases at V and 2 bases at J, with 21 bases between the two ends. CDR3 nucleotide sequence: TGTGCCAGCAGTCGCTACAGGGAGGTGGCTCTCACAGATACGCAGTATTTT. Translating gives CASSRYREVALTDTQYF.

Many counts were recorded for this clonotype. J is TRBJ2-2 and V is TRBV4-2; 10 nucleotides match TRBD2. Losses at the gene ends were 8 bases for V and 8 bases for J; bases not matched to a gene: 14. Per the germline V gene, CDR1 is LGHNA and CDR2 is YNFKEQ. This CDR3 is built from 16 residues. CDR3 amino acids: CASGAGGPGGRGELFF. The DNA for the CDR3 is TGTGCCAGCGGAGCGGGAGGGCCTGGGGGGCGTGGGGAGCTGTTTTTT.

This clonotype occurred a few times. The rearrangement links TRBV7-8 to TRBJ1-6, with D perhaps matching TRBD1 (5 bases). V lost 5 bases and J 4 bases, leaving 12 bases between the germline ends. Germline assignment: CDR1 SGHVS and CDR2 FQNEAQ. The CDR3 is 15 amino acids. The CDR3 spells CASSPGTDYNSPLHF. The DNA of the CDR3 is TGTGCCAGCAGCCCCGGGACGGATTATAATTCACCCCTCCACTTT.

The chain has TRBV18 and TRBJ1-1; D call uncertain. CDR3 length: 13 residues. The V end lost 3 bases, the J end lost 3 bases, and 8 bases lay between the germline ends. The V gene's germline CDR1 is KGHSH and CDR2 LQKENI. The CDR3 is CASSPGWDTEAFF. The CDR3 coding sequence is TGTGCCAGCTCACCGGGTTGGGACACTGAAGCTTTCTTT.

This clonotype was observed a handful of times. The chain couples TRBV20-1 to TRBJ2-3; 9 bases line up with TRBD2. Trimming cost V 3 bases and J 0 bases; bases outside gene matches: 4. CDR3 length: 15 amino acids. CDR1 DFQATT and CDR2 SNEGSKA come from the germline V gene (reference sequence). Written as DNA, the CDR3 is TGCAGTGCTAGTTTCCTAGCGGGAAGCACAGATACGCAGTATTTT. Translated, it gives CSASFLAGSTDTQYF.

This clonotype has a handful of counts. The chain is built from TRBV28 and TRBJ2-7, with 10 bases that match TRBD1. Germline V gene sequence: CDR1 MDHEN, CDR2 SYDVKM. Unmatched junction bases numbered 4, after V lost 5 bases and J lost 6 bases. This CDR3 region has 13 residues. CDR3 DNA: TGTGCCAGCAGTCCGCGGGACAGGGGCGAGCAGTACGTC. Its translation is CASSPRDRGEQYV.

This clonotype has a count of ten or more. The chain combines TRBV7-8 with TRBJ2-1, with 13 bases matching TRBD2. V shed 3 bases, J shed 7 bases, and the junction held 0 bases outside the gene matches. Germline V CDR1 and CDR2: SGHVS, FQNEAQ. There are 14 residues in the CDR3. The CDR3 region has the DNA TGTGCCAGCAGCTTGACTAGCGGGAGGAATGAGCAGTTCTTC. This translates into CASSLTSGRNEQFF.

This rearrangement joins TRBV27 to TRBJ2-7, with a tentative D call TRBD2 (6 bases). The ends were cut back, 3 bases at V and 4 bases at J, with 13 bases in the middle. Germline V gene lookup returns CDR1 MNHEY and CDR2 SMNVEV (reference sequence). The CDR3 has 14 residues. The CDR3 DNA reads TGTGCCAGCAGTTTTGAGGGAGGCTCGTACGAGCAGTACTTC. It translates to CASSFEGGSYEQYF.

This clonotype was picked up many times. This chain links TRBV20-1 with TRBJ2-2; possible D gene TRBD2, 6 bases. The germline V and J ends were trimmed by 5 bases and 11 bases, with 15 bases remaining between them. The CDR3 totals 12 residues. Germline lookup yields CDR1 DFQATT and CDR2 SNEGSKA (reference sequence). The CDR3 protein is CSAQTSVGELFF. The CDR3 region has the DNA TGCAGTGCTCAGACTAGTGTGGGTGAGCTGTTTTTT.

V usage is TRBV25-1 and J usage is TRBJ2-3; TRBD2 might be the D (5 bases). Germline values: CDR1 MGHDK, CDR2 SYGVNS. This CDR3 spans 13 amino acids. The ends were cut back, 7 bases at V and 0 bases at J, with 8 bases in the middle. The CDR3 loop reads CASKGLSTDTQYF. For the CDR3, the DNA is TGTGCCAGCAAAGGACTTAGCACAGATACGCAGTATTTT.

This clonotype has only a few counts. This chain joins TRBV7-9 and TRBJ1-1; 7 positions match TRBD1. Trimming took 6 bases from V and 1 from J; bases not matched to a gene: 14. The CDR3 is made up of 17 amino acids. Germline V gene lookup returns CDR1 SEHNR and CDR2 FQNEAQ (reference sequence). This CDR3 reads CASRAPAEGQPNTEAFF. The CDR3 coding sequence is TGTGCCAGCAGAGCTCCCGCAGAGGGACAGCCGAACACTGAAGCTTTCTTT.